The rows below give T cell receptor beta chains drawn from one sample of a study of Ad26.COV2.S vaccination and SARS-CoV-2 variants. Sequencing used immunoSEQ multiplex PCR; TCRdb keeps in-frame clones, though not all of them. The profile shows roughly 250,000 clones, around 90% of them singletons. Source: peripheral blood, taken in a trial of Ad26.COV2.S vaccine versus placebo. These receptors were taken from a person aged 18-65 years who received the Ad26.COV2.S COVID-19 vaccine or a placebo. CDR3s include the opening cysteine and the closing phenylalanine or tryptophan. The D gene is left open where the match is weak. Size tells how often a clone was seen (once, few, many) or the class of an expanded clone, and some rows leave it out.

size	V	D	J	CDR3	DNA
NA	TRBV4-3	NA	TRBJ1-4	CASSRRTAVYEKLFF	TGCGCCAGCAGCCGACGGACAGCTGTCTATGAAAAACTGTTTTTT
once	TRBV4-1	NA	TRBJ2-2	CASSRNYRDTGELFF	TGCGCCAGCAGCCGCAACTACAGGGACACCGGGGAGCTGTTTTTT
once	TRBV5-1	NA	TRBJ2-3	CASSPGENTDTQYF	TGCGCCAGCAGTCCCGGGGAAAACACAGATACGCAGTATTTT
NA	TRBV6-2/TRBV6-3	NA	TRBJ1-2	CASSSTGWGYGYTF	TGTGCCAGCAGTTCGACAGGTTGGGGGTATGGCTACACCTTC
NA	TRBV24-1	TRBD1	TRBJ1-2	CATSRDRVGYTF	TGTGCCACCAGTCGGGACAGGGTTGGCTACACCTTC
NA	TRBV27	TRBD1	TRBJ2-7	CASSSGQSNYEQYF	TGTGCCAGCAGTTCGGGACAGAGCAACTACGAGCAGTACTTC
NA	TRBV15	NA	TRBJ1-1	CATSRGLGTLNTEAFF	TGTGCCACCAGCAGAGGATTGGGGACCCTAAACACTGAAGCTTTCTTT
NA	TRBV12-3/TRBV12-4	NA	TRBJ1-2	CASSPRQVYGYTF	TGTGCCAGCAGTCCCCGACAGGTCTATGGCTACACCTTC
few	TRBV2	NA	TRBJ2-2	CASNWDRATGELFF	TGTGCCAGCAACTGGGACCGCGCCACCGGGGAGCTGTTTTTT
once	TRBV11-2	TRBD1	TRBJ1-2	CASSLWQGDGYTF	TGTGCCAGCAGCTTATGGCAGGGGGATGGCTACACCTTC
NA	TRBV18	NA	TRBJ1-4	CASSPLGTPDEKLFF	TGTGCCAGCTCACCACTGGGGACACCCGATGAAAAACTGTTTTTT
NA	TRBV19	NA	TRBJ2-2	CASSIGLGITNTGELFF	TGTGCCAGTAGTATAGGGCTGGGTATCACGAACACCGGGGAGCTGTTTTTT